This T cell receptor (beta chain) was retrieved from a study of OX40 agonist ivuxolimab in advanced cancers. For context, the study as a whole: Ivuxolimab was an agonistic, fully human IgG2 monoclonal antibody directed against OX40 (CD134), a costimulatory receptor. Prior anti-PD-1, anti-PD-L1 or anti-CTLA-4 therapy was permitted, and approximately 40% of dose-escalation patients had received checkpoint inhibitors. The point of sequencing TCRbeta in the periphery was to test whether ivuxolimab changed TCR sequence diversity and drove clonal T-cell expansion. Intravenous ivuxolimab was administered to patients every 2 weeks at six dose levels: 0.01, 0.1, 0.3, 1.5, 3 and 10 mg/kg. The monotherapy dose-escalation portion (N of about 57 patients) of the phase I ivuxolimab trial is reported in the paper. A male proportion of approximately 83% and a mean age of about 60 years, ranging from roughly 20 to 80, were recorded for the dose-escalation cohort. Partial responses were achieved by three dose-escalation patients, of whom one had hepatocellular carcinoma and two had cutaneous melanoma. Among the approximately 54 dose-escalation patients, about 19 had hepatocellular carcinoma, approximately 15 melanoma, 9 renal cell carcinoma and 9 head and neck cancer. Points the paper makes about the study in general: At doses of 0.1 to 3.0 mg/kg, clonal expansion of both CD4+ and CD8+ blood T cells was observed from baseline to week 6. Which antigens the clonally expanded peripheral T cells were specific for was not determined. In the 0.1-3.0 mg/kg groups, partial responders had among the lowest normalized peripheral clonal expansion, particularly in CD8+ T cells. After ivuxolimab, expanded clones were on average more numerous among CD8+ T cells than among CD4+ T cells. Low levels of normalized T-cell clonal expansion were also shown by some nonresponding patients.

Patients with a history of autoimmune disease or receiving systemic immunosuppression were excluded from the trial. Peripheral blood for TCR sequencing was collected from all dose cohorts at baseline, on cycle 4 day 1, and on cycle 7 day 1. The samples were drawn from a first-in-human, open-label, multicenter phase I dose-escalation trial of ivuxolimab. The trial enrolled adults with locally advanced or metastatic head and neck squamous cell, hepatocellular, melanoma or renal cell carcinoma. Before TCR sequencing, CD4+ and CD8+ T cells were separately sorted from peripheral blood. Taken from the germline V gene (reference sequence), the CDR1 and CDR2 loops are DFQATT and SNEGSKA. V and J lose 3 bases and 3 bases, and a span of 5 bases separates them. The CDR3 numbers 11 residues from cysteine through phenylalanine. Left in the record is the CDR3 DNA by itself, 33 bases read in frame from the first base.

Genomic DNA was isolated from the sorted cells so that the TCRbeta CDR3 region could be sequenced. The immunoSEQ Assay was used to sequence the TCRbeta CDR3 regions. TCRdb limited this immuneACCESS table to in-frame rearrangements with V and J called. A share of clones is missing; checked studies link under half to unresolved V genes, and the rest is unexplained. The sample contains tens of thousands of clones, just over 90% of them found a single time. 2% to 2.5% of the sample belongs to the ten largest clones. In its sample, this clone was seen once. The antigen this receptor binds is unknown. No base-level quality is on record; no much larger clone is a single base apart.

This TCR was recovered from an adult with an advanced solid tumor such as melanoma, head and neck, liver or kidney cancer. The sample in question was CD4+ or CD8+ T cells sorted from blood, obtained in a trial of the OX40 agonist ivuxolimab. Here the chain combines TRBV20-1 and TRBJ2-5, with no confident D gene call. The DNA is as follows: TGCAGTGCTAGTAGGGAAGAGACCCAGTACTTC. Its protein is CSASREETQYF.